These T cell receptor beta chains were read from a single sample in a study of blood T cell repertoires in COVID-19. Libraries were prepared by immunoSEQ multiplex PCR; TCRdb keeps only in-frame clonotypes and omits some of them. This sample has 150,000 to 200,000 clones, with around 82% found just once. Sequencing was performed on PBMCs or T cells enriched from blood (not recorded which). The origin of the receptors is a woman aged 50 to 65 in a cohort exposed to, infected with or recovered from COVID-19 (not recorded which). Both conserved end residues are part of each CDR3. The D gene is left open where the match is weak. For some rows the clone size is stated as once, few or many, or as a class when expanded; others skip it.

TRBV9	NA	NA	TRBJ2-7	TGTGCCAGCAGCCCCGGCGGAGGGGGCACATACGAGCAGTACTTC	CASSPGGGGTYEQYF
TRBV27	NA	TRBD1	TRBJ2-1	TGTGCCAGCAGTTTAGTGCGTGTTGGTGCAGGGGGCGATGAGCAGTTCTTC	CASSLVRVGAGGDEQFF
TRBV4-2	NA	TRBD1	TRBJ1-5	TGTGCCAGCAGCCGCGCGGGACAGGGAGGGGGCGAGGATCAGCCCCAGCATTTT	CASSRAGQGGGEDQPQHF
TRBV6-2/TRBV6-3	many	NA	TRBJ2-1	TGTGCCAGCAGCTCCCAGGGGGTGCGCGGGGGGTCGAATGAGCAGTTCTTC	CASSSQGVRGGSNEQFF
TRBV30	NA	TRBD1	TRBJ1-3	TGTGCCTCATCCAGGGGGCCGGAAGCAGGAAACACCATATATTTT	CASSRGPEAGNTIYF
TRBV5-1	NA	TRBD1	TRBJ1-4	TGCGCCAGCAGCTTGGGGACAGGAACTAATGAAAAACTGTTTTTT	CASSLGTGTNEKLFF
TRBV7-9	few	TRBD1	TRBJ2-7	TGTGCCAGCAGCTTGACAGGGGGGTACGAGCAGTACTTC	CASSLTGGYEQYF
TRBV28	NA	TRBD1	TRBJ2-3	TGTGCCAGCAGTTTAACGGACAGGGCGGCCGGCGGGGCAGATACGCAGTATTTT	CASSLTDRAAGGADTQYF
TRBV6-6	once	NA	TRBJ2-6	TGTGCCAGCAGTCTCAGACAGGTTCTAATATCTGGGGCCAACGTCCTGACTTTC	CASSLRQVLISGANVLTF
TRBV2	NA	NA	TRBJ2-4	TGTGCCAGCAGTGAGGGCATTCTAGCCAAAAACATTCAGTACTTC	CASSEGILAKNIQYF
TRBV7-9	NA	NA	TRBJ1-2	TGTGCCAGCAGCTTAGAGGAGAAGGGGGACTATGGCTACACCTTC	CASSLEEKGDYGYTF
TRBV27	few	NA	TRBJ1-2	TGTGCCAGCAGTAACTCAGGGGATCGAGGCTACACCTTC	CASSNSGDRGYTF
TRBV7-6	NA	TRBD2	TRBJ2-7	TGTGCCAGCAGTATAGCGGGAGGGTCCTACGAGCAGTACTTC	CASSIAGGSYEQYF
TRBV2	NA	TRBD1	TRBJ1-2	TGTGCCAGCAGCGATACGCTACGGGACAGGGGGCATGGCTACACCTTC	CASSDTLRDRGHGYTF
TRBV19	NA	NA	TRBJ2-5	TGTGCCAGTAGTCGACAGCAACCTCAAGAGACCCAGTACTTC	CASSRQQPQETQYF
TRBV28	NA	TRBD2	TRBJ2-5	TGTGCCAGCTCGGGGGGGGTGGAGACCCAGTACTTC	CASSGGVETQYF
TRBV3-1/TRBV3-2	NA	TRBD1	TRBJ1-1	TGTGCCAGCAGCCAACCCGACAGGGCTGGTTTGGCTTTCTTT	CASSQPDRAGLAFF
TRBV28	NA	TRBD2	TRBJ2-1	TGTGCCAGCAGGGTGGGACTAGCAGACTACAATGAGCAGTTCTTC	CASRVGLADYNEQFF